This TCR beta chain is drawn from a study of blood T cell repertoires in COVID-19. About the research overall: The United States, Italy and Spain provided the acute and convalescent COVID-19 samples. T cells, B-cell-depleted T cells, or PBMCs supplied cDNA or gDNA.

This clone was found once. Libraries were prepared by immunoSEQ multiplex PCR; TCRdb keeps only in-frame clonotypes and omits some of them. The profile shows more than 110,000 clones, around nine tenths of them singletons. This CDR3 comprises 15 residues. The germline CDR1 and CDR2 sequences are KGHSH and LQKENI. The V and J ends lost 3 bases and 4 bases respectively, with 12 bases between them. Input material: peripheral blood. This clonotype was obtained from a woman in her thirties or forties with acute or convalescent COVID-19. The gene calls are TRBV18 and TRBJ1-4; D may be TRBD1 (6 bases). The CDR3: CASSPRGRGNEKLFF. The CDR3 nucleotides are TGTGCCAGCTCACCGCGGGGGCGCGGTAATGAAAAACTGTTTTTT.